This T cell receptor (beta chain) came from a study of blood T cells in healthy people across ages. Whole-study findings and limits: Donor CMV status was unknown, possibly confounding expanded clonotype changes. Observed TCR beta diversity per million T cells went down as age went up. This fall followed a roughly linear course with age.

On this clonotype: Its antigen is unknown.

Then a second PCR, running about 6 to 12 cycles, was carried out with a sample-barcoded 5' primer and a J-beta primer mix. Every individual sample yielded 2.5 million or more paired-end reads (each containing CDR3). A single record per CDR3 protein comes from TCRdb applying MiXCR to the 5' RACE reads. The table lists fewer than 2,000,000 distinct CDR3 sequences, approximately 39% of them singletons. The V gene's germline CDR1 is MGHRA and CDR2 YSYEKL. Trimming removed 0 bases from V and 12 bases from J, with 24 bases in between. The CDR3 extends over 18 amino acids. This sequence originates from a human donor in good health. The chain joins TRBV4-1 to TRBJ1-6; D might be TRBD1 (5 bases). The sequenced sample consisted of blood. The CDR3 nucleotides are TGCGCCAGCAGCCAAGATCAGTCGCGTGGGGGGGACTTATTACCCCTCCACTTT. It codes for CASSQDQSRGGDLLPLHF.